This TCR beta chain was retrieved from a study of T cells in Graves' hyperthyroidism and ophthalmopathy. RNA transcripts served as the template for amplifying TCR beta CDR3 regions. The HTBI set primed first-round TCR CDR3 RT-PCR. Each CDR3 protein gets one entry after TCRdb re-called the multiplex PCR reads with MiXCR. The profile shows hundreds of thousands of distinct CDR3 sequences, 15% of them singletons. V lost 6 bases, J lost 7 bases, and 6 bases lay in between. This CDR3 spans 11 amino acids. The germline V gene has CDR1 SGHAT and CDR2 FQNNGV. Ophthalmopathy in the patients scored at least 3 on Clinical Activity Score and at least 4 on NOSPECS grade, lasting under 3 months. This clonotype was picked up many times.

The clonotype was recovered from a woman in her sixties with Graves' ophthalmopathy. The genes are TRBV11-2 and TRBJ2-2; D is uncertain. The sequencing sample was made of blood. The CDR3 is CASRNIGELFF. CDR3 nucleotide sequence: TGTGCCAGCAGAAATATCGGGGAGCTGTTTTTT. Looking up the rest from reference TRBV11-2 and TRBJ2-2 gives the full variable domain: EAGVAQSPRYKIIEKRQSVAFWCNPISGHATLYWYQQILGQGPKLLIQFQNNGVVDDSQLPKDRFSAERLKGVDSTLKIQPAKLEDSAVYLCASRNIGELFFGEGSRLTVL.